This T cell receptor beta chain originates from a study of beta chain features in type 1 diabetes. Many counts were recorded for this clone. The V gene's germline CDR1 is SGHNT and CDR2 YYREEE (reference sequence). CDR3 size: 16 residues. V shed 0 bases and J 5 bases; nucleotides not matched to a gene: 8. As every portion of the isolated RNA was reverse transcribed, the sequencing read expressed TCRB transcripts. Produced via immunoSEQ multiplex PCR; TCRdb's table is partial and in-frame only. The data show roughly 250,000 clones, around 10% seen once. Material: naive CD4+ T cells from blood. This receptor was obtained from a woman younger than 35 in good health. V gene TRBV5-4 combines with J gene TRBJ2-5; 9 bases fit TRBD2. The CDR3 here is CASSLAGGRALETQYF. The CDR3 region has the DNA TGTGCCAGCAGCTTGGCTGGCGGGAGGGCCTTGGAGACCCAGTACTTC. Filled out from reference TRBV5-4 and TRBJ2-5, the complete variable domain reads ETGVTQSPTHLIKTRGQQVTLRCSSQSGHNTVSWYQQALGQGPQFIFQYYREEENGRGNFPPRFSGLQFPNYSSELNVNALELDDSALYLCASSLAGGRALETQYFGPGTRLLVL.